Below are 17 T cell receptor beta chains sequenced from a single sample in a study of CD8+ T cells in alopecia areata. Reverse transcription of extracted RNA yielded cDNA, which provided the sequencing template. TCRdb keeps only in-frame clones here, not all; method: immunoSEQ multiplex PCR. This table has hundreds of thousands of clones, 67% appearing once. Specimen: CD4+ T cells sorted from blood, collected at week 0. The receptors come from a human donor with alopecia areata.

The chain is built from TRBV10-3 and TRBJ2-1; D call uncertain. There are 15 residues in the CDR3. Germline V gives CDR1 ENHRY, CDR2 SYGVKD. The V gene lost 2 bases and the J gene lost 0 bases, with 8 bases spanning the gap. CDR3 in amino acids: CAISEAGRSYNEQFF. CDR3 sequence (DNA): TGTGCCATCAGTGAGGCAGGCCGCTCCTACAATGAGCAGTTCTTC.

J is TRBJ2-7 and V is TRBV19; D is perhaps TRBD2 (6 bases). Germline CDR1 is LNHDA and CDR2 is SQIVND (reference sequence). The length of the CDR3 is 14 residues. The ends were cut back, 4 bases at V and 3 bases at J, with 13 bases in the middle. In DNA, the CDR3 is TGTGCCAGTAGTAATTTTGGGGGGAACTACGAGCAGTACTTC. Translating gives CASSNFGGNYEQYF.

This clone was detected a few times. The chain is built from TRBV30 and TRBJ1-5; D call uncertain. The CDR3 sequence is 12 residues long. V was clipped by 1 base and J by 9 bases, with 10 bases between them. Germline V gene data show CDR1 as GTSNPN and CDR2 as SVGIG (reference sequence). Here the CDR3 DNA reads TGTGCCTGGAGTGCCCGCCCGGGGCCCCAGCATTTT. It encodes CAWSARPGPQHF.

Only a few counts were recorded for this clone. The rearrangement uses TRBV9 and TRBJ1-4, with D uncertain. Trimming stripped 1 base from V and 6 bases from J, with 13 bases between. The germline CDR1 and CDR2 sequences are SGDLS and YYNGEE. CDR3 length: 15 residues. The CDR3 reads CASSVMAARDEKLFF. The CDR3 nucleotides are TGTGCCAGCAGCGTAATGGCGGCGAGGGATGAAAAACTGTTTTTT. Combining the CDR3 with reference TRBV9 and TRBJ1-4 gives the whole variable domain DSGVTQTPKHLITATGQRVTLRCSPRSGDLSVYWYQQSLDQGLQFLIQYYNGEERAKGNILERFSAQQFPDLHSELNLSSLELGDSALYFCASSVMAARDEKLFFGSGTQLSVL.

V usage is TRBV5-1 and J usage is TRBJ2-5, with D maybe TRBD2 (6 bases). From germline, CDR1 is SGHRS and CDR2 YFSETQ. This CDR3 contains 14 residues. Trimming removed 4 bases from V and 9 bases from J, with 19 bases in between. The CDR3 DNA reads as TGCGCCAGCAGCACGTCCGGGACTCCCCAGGCCCAGTACTTC. It yields the protein CASSTSGTPQAQYF. Full variable domain (rest looked up from reference TRBV5-1 and TRBJ2-5): KAGVTQTPRYLIKTRGQQVTLSCSPISGHRSVSWYQQTPGQGLQFLFEYFSETQRNKGNFPGRFSGRQFSNSRSEMNVSTLELGDSALYLCASSTSGTPQAQYFGPGTRLLVL.

The rearrangement links TRBV30 to TRBJ1-6; D is undetermined. CDR1 GTSNPN and CDR2 SVGIG come from the germline V gene (reference sequence). V was pared by 0 bases and J by 7 bases, with 13 bases between. The CDR3 consists of 15 residues. CDR3 sequence: CAWSVQIRMNSPLHF. In DNA, the CDR3 is TGTGCCTGGAGTGTACAAATACGGATGAATTCACCCCTCCACTTT.

About this clone itself: The same CDR3 arises from other DNA sequences in this sample as well. The V call is TRBV30, the J call TRBJ2-5; D not resolved. This CDR3 comprises 13 residues. The V end lost 0 bases, the J end lost 2 bases, and 7 bases lay between the germline ends. Germline CDR1 and CDR2: GTSNPN and SVGIG (reference sequence). The DNA for the CDR3 is TGTGCCTGGAGTGTAGGATCTCAAGAGACCCAGTACTTC. Its translation: CAWSVGSQETQYF.

V and J are TRBV7-9 and TRBJ1-1; the D is unclear. The CDR3 extends over 13 amino acids. Germline lookup yields CDR1 SEHNR and CDR2 FQNEAQ (reference sequence). V was cut by 2 bases and J by 5 bases, with 9 bases left in between. CDR3: CASSLQPGTEAFF. The CDR3 nucleotides read TGTGCCAGCAGCTTACAGCCAGGAACTGAAGCTTTCTTT. The full variable domain, in which reference TRBV7-9 and TRBJ1-1 provide the parts outside the CDR3, is DTGVSQNPRHKITKRGQNVTFRCDPISEHNRLYWYRQTLGQGPEFLTYFQNEAQLEKSRLLSDRFSAERPKGSFSTLEIQRTEQGDSAMYLCASSLQPGTEAFFGQGTRLTVV.

This clone was observed a few times. The genes are TRBV4-2 and TRBJ1-4; D perhaps matches TRBD1 (5 bases). Germline V gene lookup returns CDR1 LGHNA and CDR2 YNFKEQ. Trimming took off 2 bases at V and 5 bases at J, with 12 bases between the two ends. CDR3 length: 15 residues. CDR3 bases: TGTGCCAGCAGCCAACCGTCAGGGCCGAATGAAAAACTGTTTTTT. Translating gives CASSQPSGPNEKLFF.

The rearrangement joins TRBV19 to TRBJ2-5, with 10 bases that match TRBD2. Looked up from germline, CDR1 is LNHDA and CDR2 is SQIVND (reference sequence). The CDR3 sequence is 15 residues long. The V segment lost 5 bases and the J segment 5 bases; nucleotides outside the gene matches: 8. The CDR3 region is CASSSLAGVEETQYF. In DNA, the CDR3 is TGTGCCAGTAGTTCCCTAGCGGGGGTGGAGGAGACCCAGTACTTC. The complete variable domain, with remaining parts taken from reference TRBV19 and TRBJ2-5, reads DGGITQSPKYLFRKEGQNVTLSCEQNLNHDAMYWYRQDPGQGLRLIYYSQIVNDFQKGDIAEGYSVSREKKESFPLTVTSAQKNPTAFYLCASSSLAGVEETQYFGPGTRLLVL.

The chain employs TRBV7-9 and TRBJ1-5; weak D call: TRBD1 (5 bases). V lost 4 bases and J lost 0, with 7 bases in between. From germline, CDR1 is SEHNR and CDR2 FQNEAQ (reference sequence). The length of the CDR3 is 14 residues. The CDR3 DNA follows: TGTGCCAGCAGCTCTACAGGTAGCAATCAGCCCCAGCATTTT. Translation: CASSSTGSNQPQHF.

The count of this clone is one. This chain uses TRBV29-1 with TRBJ2-3; the D is unclear. This CDR3 is built from 12 residues. Germline V gene lookup returns CDR1 SQVTM and CDR2 ANQGSEA. V lost 4 bases to trimming and J lost 0 bases, with 5 bases between them. In DNA form, the CDR3 reads TGCAGCGTTGGCTCTAGCACAGATACGCAGTATTTT. Translating gives CSVGSSTDTQYF.

Written as DNA, the CDR3 is TGCAGCGTTGAGACAGTCATGAACACTGAAGCTTTCTTT. Residues: CSVETVMNTEAFF. This chain uses TRBV29-1 with TRBJ1-1; D perhaps matches TRBD1 (5 bases). The V end was cut by 3 bases, the J end by 0 bases, with 8 bases between. Germline-derived CDR1 and CDR2 are SQVTM and ANQGSEA. The CDR3 is 13 residues long.

The chain carries TRBV30 and TRBJ1-6; TRBD1 is a possible D gene (5 bases). With 4 bases removed from V and 8 bases from J, the gap between germline ends came to 15 bases. Germline V gene sequence: CDR1 GTSNPN, CDR2 SVGIG (reference sequence). The CDR3 totals 14 residues. The CDR3 DNA reads as TGTGCCTGGACCCCGGGGGGTAATCATTCACCCCTCCACTTT. It encodes CAWTPGGNHSPLHF. The full variable domain, completed using reference TRBV30 and TRBJ1-6, is SQTIHQWPATLVQPVGSPLSLECTVEGTSNPNLYWYRQAAGRGLQLLFYSVGIGQISSEVPQNLSASRPQDRQFILSSKKLLLSDSGFYLCAWTPGGNHSPLHFGNGTRLTVT.

This chain's CDR3 is CASTPGVVNTEAFF. The CDR3 nucleotides are TGTGCCAGCACCCCTGGGGTCGTGAACACTGAAGCTTTCTTT. The chain carries TRBV4-2 and TRBJ1-1; D remains ambiguous. CDR3 length: 14 amino acids. With 7 bases removed from V and 0 bases from J, the gap between germline ends came to 12 bases. From germline, CDR1 is LGHNA and CDR2 YNFKEQ.

V and J are TRBV18 and TRBJ2-3, with TRBD2 identical over 8 bases. V was pared by 2 bases and J by 0 bases, with 1 base of the junction left unmatched. From germline, CDR1 is KGHSH and CDR2 LQKENI. The length of the CDR3 is 15 residues. CDR3 coding DNA: TGTGCCAGCTCACCAGCTAGCGGGAGCACAGATACGCAGTATTTT. Its protein product is CASSPASGSTDTQYF.

CDR3 nucleotide sequence: TGTGCCTGGAGTGAAGGGTTAGGTCGGAAGAGCAATCAGCCCCAGCATTTT. Its protein product is CAWSEGLGRKSNQPQHF. V usage is TRBV30 and J usage is TRBJ1-5; D is ambiguous. The germline gives CDR1 GTSNPN, CDR2 SVGIG (reference sequence). The CDR3 extends over 17 amino acids. The V gene lost 1 base and the J gene lost 1 base, with 17 bases spanning the gap. The full variable domain, rest sourced from reference TRBV30 and TRBJ1-5, is SQTIHQWPATLVQPVGSPLSLECTVEGTSNPNLYWYRQAAGRGLQLLFYSVGIGQISSEVPQNLSASRPQDRQFILSSKKLLLSDSGFYLCAWSEGLGRKSNQPQHFGDGTRLSIL.